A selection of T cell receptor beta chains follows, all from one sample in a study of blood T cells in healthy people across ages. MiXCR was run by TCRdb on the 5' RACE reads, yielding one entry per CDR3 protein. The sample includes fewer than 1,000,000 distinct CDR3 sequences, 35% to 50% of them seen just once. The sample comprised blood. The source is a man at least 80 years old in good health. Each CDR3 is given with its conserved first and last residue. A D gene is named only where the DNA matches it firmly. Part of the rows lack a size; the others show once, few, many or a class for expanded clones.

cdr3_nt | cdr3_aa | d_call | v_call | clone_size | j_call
TGTGCCAGCAGCTTAGAGGCAGGGAGACTAGCGGCCGAGCAGTACTTC | CASSLEAGRLAAEQYF | TRBD2 | TRBV7-2 | . | TRBJ2-7
TGCGCCAGCAGCTTGGCCTTCAACTCTGGGGCCAACGTCCTGACTTTC | CASSLAFNSGANVLTF | . | TRBV5-1 | . | TRBJ2-6
TGTGCCAGCAGCTTGGTTAGGATCGCTTACGAGCAGTACTTC | CASSLVRIAYEQYF | . | TRBV5-6 | many | TRBJ2-7
TGTGCCAGCAGTTCTCCGGGACCCGTGTTGAGGACCCAGTACTTC | CASSSPGPVLRTQYF | . | TRBV11-1 | . | TRBJ2-5
TGTGCCAGCAGTACCGACGCTCGGGCGTTCTACGAGCAGTACTTC | CASSTDARAFYEQYF | . | TRBV6-6 | . | TRBJ2-7
TGCAGCGTTTCGCGAGGGGGATATGAAAAACTGTTTTTT | CSVSRGGYEKLFF | . | TRBV29-1 | many | TRBJ1-4
TGTGCCAGCGGCGGGAGGGCCTTGGAGACCCAGTACTTC | CASGGRALETQYF | TRBD2 | TRBV28 | . | TRBJ2-5
TGCGCCAGCAGCTTGGCTAGCGCCCGCCGGGAGACCCAGTACTTC | CASSLASARRETQYF | . | TRBV5-1 | . | TRBJ2-5
TGTGCCAGCAGTTTATCGCAGCAGGGCTACACCGGGGAGCTGTTTTTT | CASSLSQQGYTGELFF | . | TRBV27 | few | TRBJ2-2
TGCGCCAGCAGCCAAGATCTGGTTGCGGCCTACAATGAGCAGTTCTTC | CASSQDLVAAYNEQFF | . | TRBV4-1 | . | TRBJ2-1
TGCAGCGTTGAGGTGACAGGGGGTGGCTCTGGAAACACCATATATTTT | CSVEVTGGGSGNTIYF | TRBD1 | TRBV29-1 | . | TRBJ1-3
TGTGCCAGCACCATTCGTCTAGCGGGGGAATCAGGGACCCAGTACTTC | CASTIRLAGESGTQYF | TRBD2 | TRBV6-6 | once | TRBJ2-5
TGTGCCAGCAGCGGGCTTGGCAGGGTGAATCAGCCCCAGCATTTT | CASSGLGRVNQPQHF | . | TRBV6-1 | . | TRBJ1-5
TGCAGTGCTGAGGGGACAGGGCCCACAGATACGCAGTATTTT | CSAEGTGPTDTQYF | TRBD1 | TRBV20-1 | . | TRBJ2-3
TGTGCCAGCAGGGGGGGGACAAACTCCTACAATGAGCAGTTCTTC | CASRGGTNSYNEQFF | . | TRBV27 | . | TRBJ2-1
TGTGCCAGCAGCTTAGTGGGGTGGGTGGGTTCCCTTCGCAACGAGCAGTACTTC | CASSLVGWVGSLRNEQYF | . | TRBV7-9 | . | TRBJ2-7
TGTGCCGCCCGTCTGGGGGTTTCCCACGAGCAGTACTTC | CAARLGVSHEQYF | . | TRBV6-5 | . | TRBJ2-7
TGCAGCGTTAGCACAGGGGGAATCTACGAGCAGTACTTC | CSVSTGGIYEQYF | TRBD1 | TRBV29-1 | many | TRBJ2-7
TGTGCCAGCAGCACCTCCGGCGGACAGGGGGCGAAAGGGGGCTACACCTTC | CASSTSGGQGAKGGYTF | TRBD1 | TRBV7-3 | many | TRBJ1-2
TGTGCCAGCTCAGTTTCAGGGGGATTAAGCGAGACCCAGTACTTC | CASSVSGGLSETQYF | TRBD1 | TRBV18 | . | TRBJ2-5
TGTGCCAGCAACACAGTAGAGCAGTTCTTC | CASNTVEQFF | . | TRBV7-9 | . | TRBJ2-1
TGTGCCAGCAGTTTATCGGGGCGGGCCGAGCAGTTCTTC | CASSLSGRAEQFF | . | TRBV27 | few | TRBJ2-1
TGTGCCAGCAGCTTAAAGACAGGGACCCCCAATGAGCAGTACTTC | CASSLKTGTPNEQYF | TRBD1 | TRBV7-2 | . | TRBJ2-7
TGCAGCGTTGGGACAGGTACCTACGAGCAGTACTTC | CSVGTGTYEQYF | TRBD1 | TRBV29-1 | few | TRBJ2-7
TGTGCCATCAGTGGTGGCGACCAAGAGACCCAGTACTTC | CAISGGDQETQYF | . | TRBV10-3 | . | TRBJ2-5
TGTGCCAGCAGCTACAGGACAGGGGACGGCTACACCTTC | CASSYRTGDGYTF | TRBD1 | TRBV7-9 | . | TRBJ1-2
TGTGCCATCGGGGTGGACAGCCCTAATTCACCCCTCCACTTT | CAIGVDSPNSPLHF | . | TRBV10-3 | . | TRBJ1-6
TGTGCCAGCAGACAGACCAGACTAGCGGGAGGGCCGAGCACAGATACGCAGTATTTT | CASRQTRLAGGPSTDTQYF | TRBD2 | TRBV12-3/TRBV12-4 | . | TRBJ2-3
TGTGCCAGCATTCTTTCCCGGACAGACACTGAAGCTTTCTTT | CASILSRTDTEAFF | . | TRBV6-2/TRBV6-3 | . | TRBJ1-1
TGCAGCGTTGAAGACAGGTCGGGAGCCTACGAGCAGTACTTC | CSVEDRSGAYEQYF | . | TRBV29-1 | few | TRBJ2-7
TGTACCAGCAGTTCGACTAATAGCGGGTACGCCTACAATGAGCAGTTCTTC | CTSSSTNSGYAYNEQFF | TRBD2 | TRBV27 | . | TRBJ2-1
TGTGCCAGCAGCCCGAGGACTAGCGGGCCTTACTCTGGGGCCAACGTCCTGACTTTC | CASSPRTSGPYSGANVLTF | TRBD2 | TRBV3-1 | few | TRBJ2-6
TGTGCCAGCAGCTTAGATAGGACTAGCGGGAGTTACGGTGAGCAGTACTTC | CASSLDRTSGSYGEQYF | TRBD2 | TRBV7-2 | . | TRBJ2-5
TGTGCCACCAGCGCCGGGACTAGCGGGGGGGCGGTTATCACAGATACGCAGTATTTT | CATSAGTSGGAVITDTQYF | TRBD2 | TRBV24-1 | few | TRBJ2-3
TGCAGTGCTCCCGTCCCCGGGAGGGTGTACGAGCAGTACTTC | CSAPVPGRVYEQYF | TRBD2 | TRBV20-1 | . | TRBJ2-7
TGTGCCAGCTCCCCGACAGGGCGGTCGGATCAGCCCCAGCATTTT | CASSPTGRSDQPQHF | TRBD1 | TRBV18 | . | TRBJ1-5
TGTGCCAGCAGCTCGACAGCCGCCGGCTCCTACGAGCAGTACTTC | CASSSTAAGSYEQYF | . | TRBV3-1 | few | TRBJ2-7
TGCGCCAGCAGCCAATTAACTAGCGGGAGGGCAGATACGCAGTATTTT | CASSQLTSGRADTQYF | TRBD2 | TRBV4-1 | . | TRBJ2-3
TGTGCCAGCAGCCGGGGGAGAGGGGGCGGCTATGGCTACACCTTC | CASSRGRGGGYGYTF | TRBD1 | TRBV14 | . | TRBJ1-2
TGTGCCAGCAGTTACCGGGGACAGGGAGCTAACTATGGCTACACCTTC | CASSYRGQGANYGYTF | TRBD1 | TRBV6-5 | few | TRBJ1-2
TGCAGCGTTGAAGATGGATGGACAGTCTATGGCTACACCTTC | CSVEDGWTVYGYTF | . | TRBV29-1 | . | TRBJ1-2
TGCGCCAGCAGCTCCGCTAGCGGGAGTCGCAATGAGCAGTTCTTC | CASSSASGSRNEQFF | TRBD2 | TRBV5-1 | . | TRBJ2-1
TGCAGTGCTAGAGTCGTGGAGACCCAGTACTTC | CSARVVETQYF | . | TRBV20-1 | . | TRBJ2-5
TGCGCCAGCAGCCAAGCCAGACTTAGGGACAGGGGGCGTAATGAGCAGTACTTC | CASSQARLRDRGRNEQYF | TRBD1 | TRBV4-1 | . | TRBJ2-7
TGTGCCAGCAGTTTATTAGGGAGCGGAAGGCAGTTCTTC | CASSLLGSGRQFF | . | TRBV27 | . | TRBJ2-1
TGTGCCAGCAGTCCCGGGACAGTACGCCAAGAGACCCAGTACTTC | CASSPGTVRQETQYF | TRBD1 | TRBV28 | . | TRBJ2-5
TGTGCCGGCAGCCTTTCCACGTTACAGGGGGCGAACACCGGGGAGCTGTTTTTT | CAGSLSTLQGANTGELFF | TRBD1 | TRBV7-9 | . | TRBJ2-2
TGCAGCGTTGAAGCTAGACAGGGGTTCAATGAGCAGTTCTTC | CSVEARQGFNEQFF | TRBD1 | TRBV29-1 | few | TRBJ2-1
TGTGCCAGCAGTTCGCTAGGGGGCACCTACAATGAGCAGTTCTTC | CASSSLGGTYNEQFF | TRBD1 | TRBV28 | . | TRBJ2-1
TGTGCCATCAGTGAGGCGGGACAGGGCAGCGAAAAACTGTTTTTT | CAISEAGQGSEKLFF | TRBD1 | TRBV10-3 | once | TRBJ1-4
TGCAGTGCTAGCCCACCACAAGATACGCAGTATTTT | CSASPPQDTQYF | . | TRBV20-1 | . | TRBJ2-3
TGTGCCAGCAGCTTAGGGGGACTAGCGGCCAACCCCTACGAGCAGTACTTC | CASSLGGLAANPYEQYF | TRBD2 | TRBV7-2 | . | TRBJ2-7